A single sample is the source of the 8 T cell receptor beta chains below, sequenced in a study of cytomegalovirus exposure and HLA in healthy donors. PCR employed 60 Vbeta and 13 Jbeta primers. Sequencing used immunoSEQ multiplex PCR; TCRdb keeps in-frame clones, though not all of them. The sample lists about 160,000 clones, less than 85% occurring once. The sequenced sample was PBMCs. These receptors all come from a man aged 35 to 55 in good health and CMV-seronegative.

A few counts support this clone. This chain connects TRBV18 to TRBJ2-1; 9 bases fit TRBD1. Looked up from germline, CDR1 is KGHSH and CDR2 is LQKENI. With 3 bases clipped from V and 8 bases from J, the junction kept 8 bases outside the gene matches. This CDR3 has 15 amino acids. As DNA, the CDR3 is TGTGCCAGCTCACCTCGGGACAGGGTCTGGTATGAGCAGTTCTTC. This encodes CASSPRDRVWYEQFF.

The genes are TRBV5-8 and TRBJ1-6; 7 bases agree with TRBD1. Germline V gene lookup returns CDR1 SGHTS and CDR2 YDEGEE. V was clipped by 0 bases and J by 7 bases; unmatched bases: 1. The CDR3 has 14 amino acids. The CDR3 spells CASSLARGNSPLHF. The DNA for the CDR3 is TGTGCCAGCAGCTTGGCCAGGGGGAATTCACCCCTCCACTTT.

V usage is TRBV27 and J usage is TRBJ1-2, with a weak D call TRBD1 (5 bases). CDR1 is MNHEY, CDR2 SMNVEV, per germline (reference sequence). This CDR3 comprises 14 residues. Trimming removed 0 bases from V and 1 base from J, with 6 bases in between. Here the CDR3 DNA reads TGTGCCAGCAGTTTATCAGGGGTTAACTATGGCTACACCTTC. This codes for CASSLSGVNYGYTF.

The chain carries TRBV15 and TRBJ2-5, with TRBD1 matching 12 bases. The length of the CDR3 is 16 residues. Germline values: CDR1 LNHNV, CDR2 YYDKDF (reference sequence). V was clipped by 4 bases and J by 5 bases; unmatched bases: 8. DNA of the CDR3: TGTGCCACCAGCAATCTCCGGGACAGGGGGCGGGAGACCCAGTACTTC. Protein sequence: CATSNLRDRGRETQYF.

This clone showed up just a few times. This chain connects TRBV4-3 to TRBJ2-2, with TRBD1 identical over 7 bases. This CDR3 has 16 residues. V lost 0 bases and J lost 6; bases outside the gene matches: 7. Germline V lookup: CDR1 LGHNA, CDR2 YSLEER. The CDR3 DNA reads as TGCGCCAGCAGCCAAGATGCCGACAGGGCGCCCGGGGAGCTGTTTTTT. Protein product: CASSQDADRAPGELFF.

This rearrangement joins TRBV2 to TRBJ1-1, with a tentative D call TRBD1 (6 bases). The CDR3 sequence is 15 residues long. The germline V gene has CDR1 SNHLY and CDR2 FYNNEI. V was trimmed by 6 bases and J by 4 bases, leaving 18 bases between them. The CDR3, as DNA: TGTGCCAGCAGCGCTTATGACAGGAGGACCACTGAAGCTTTCTTT. The encoded protein is CASSAYDRRTTEAFF.

J is TRBJ2-1 and V is TRBV5-4; D is perhaps TRBD2 (6 bases). Germline V lookup: CDR1 SGHNT, CDR2 YYREEE (reference sequence). Trimming pared 3 bases from V and 9 bases from J, leaving 10 bases between. The CDR3 spans 12 residues. CDR3 DNA sequence: TGTGCCAGCAGCTCAGGGACTCCTGAGCAGTTCTTC. Translated, it gives CASSSGTPEQFF.

The gene calls are TRBV6-5 and TRBJ2-1; TRBD2 matches 9 bases. The CDR3 sequence is 16 residues long. Trimming cost V 3 bases and J 0 bases; bases outside gene matches: 3. The V gene's germline CDR1 is MNHEY and CDR2 SVGAGI. DNA for the CDR3: TGTGCCAGCAGTTATCTTAGCGGGGGCTCCTACAATGAGCAGTTCTTC. This gives the protein CASSYLSGGSYNEQFF.